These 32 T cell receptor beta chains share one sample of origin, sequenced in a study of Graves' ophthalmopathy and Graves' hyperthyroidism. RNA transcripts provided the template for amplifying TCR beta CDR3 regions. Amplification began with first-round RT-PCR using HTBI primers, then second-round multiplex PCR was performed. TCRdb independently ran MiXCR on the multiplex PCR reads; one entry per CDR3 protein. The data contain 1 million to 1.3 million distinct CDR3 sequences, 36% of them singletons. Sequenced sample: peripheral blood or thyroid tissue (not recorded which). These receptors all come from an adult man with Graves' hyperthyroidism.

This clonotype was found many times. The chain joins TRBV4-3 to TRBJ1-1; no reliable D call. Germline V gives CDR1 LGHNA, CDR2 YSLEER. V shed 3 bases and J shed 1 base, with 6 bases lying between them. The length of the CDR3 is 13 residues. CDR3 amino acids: CASSHNSNTEAFF. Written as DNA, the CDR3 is TGCGCCAGCAGCCATAATTCGAACACTGAAGCTTTCTTT.

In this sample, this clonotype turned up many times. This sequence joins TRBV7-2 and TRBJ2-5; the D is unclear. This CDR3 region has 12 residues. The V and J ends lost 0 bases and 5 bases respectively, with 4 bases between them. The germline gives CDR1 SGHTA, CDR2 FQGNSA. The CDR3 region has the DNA TGTGCCAGCAGCTTAGCCACGGAGACCCAGTACTTC. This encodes CASSLATETQYF.

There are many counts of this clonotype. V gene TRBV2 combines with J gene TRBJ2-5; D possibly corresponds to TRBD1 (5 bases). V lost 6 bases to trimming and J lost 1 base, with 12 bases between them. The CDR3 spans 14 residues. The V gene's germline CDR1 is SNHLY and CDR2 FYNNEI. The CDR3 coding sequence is TGTGCCAGCAGAGGGCCAGGGATCCAAGAGACCCAGTACTTC. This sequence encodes CASRGPGIQETQYF.

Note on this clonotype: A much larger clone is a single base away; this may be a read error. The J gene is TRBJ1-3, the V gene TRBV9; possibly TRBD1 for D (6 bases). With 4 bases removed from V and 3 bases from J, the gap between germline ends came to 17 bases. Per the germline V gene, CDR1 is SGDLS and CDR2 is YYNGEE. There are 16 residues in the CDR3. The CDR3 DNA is TGTGCCAGCAGCCCCTGGGGCAGGGGTTTTGGAAACACCATATATTTT. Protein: CASSPWGRGFGNTIYF.

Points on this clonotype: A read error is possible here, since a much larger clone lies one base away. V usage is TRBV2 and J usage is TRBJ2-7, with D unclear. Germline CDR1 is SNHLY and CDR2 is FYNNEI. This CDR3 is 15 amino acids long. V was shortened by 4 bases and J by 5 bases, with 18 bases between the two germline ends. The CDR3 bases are TGTGCCAGCAGTGGGATCCAGGTGGCCATCGACGAGCAGTACTTC. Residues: CASSGIQVAIDEQYF.

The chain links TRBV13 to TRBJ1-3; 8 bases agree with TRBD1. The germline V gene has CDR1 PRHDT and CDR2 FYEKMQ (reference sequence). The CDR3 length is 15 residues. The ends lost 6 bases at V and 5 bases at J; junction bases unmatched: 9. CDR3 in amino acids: CASRPSGQGRNTIYF. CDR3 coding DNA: TGTGCCAGCAGACCATCCGGACAGGGAAGAAACACCATATATTTT. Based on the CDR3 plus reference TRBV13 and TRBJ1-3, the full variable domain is AAGVIQSPRHLIKEKRETATLKCYPIPRHDTVYWYQQGPGQDPQFLISFYEKMQSDKGSIPDRFSAQQFSDYHSELNMSSLELGDSALYFCASRPSGQGRNTIYFGEGSWLTVV.

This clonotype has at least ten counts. CDR3 in DNA: TGTGCCAGCAGCGATCGCGCGGGACAGGGTTACGAGCAGTACTTC. Protein: CASSDRAGQGYEQYF. The rearrangement links TRBV7-8 to TRBJ2-7; 9 bases agree with TRBD1. Looked up from germline, CDR1 is SGHVS and CDR2 is FQNEAQ. This CDR3 comprises 15 residues. The V segment lost 5 bases and the J segment 4 bases; nucleotides outside the gene matches: 9.

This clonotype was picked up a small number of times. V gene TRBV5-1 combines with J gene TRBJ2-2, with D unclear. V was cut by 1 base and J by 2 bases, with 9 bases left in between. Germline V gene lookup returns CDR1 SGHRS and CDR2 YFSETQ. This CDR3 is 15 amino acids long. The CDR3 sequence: CASSLFPGNTGELFF. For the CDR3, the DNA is TGCGCCAGCAGCTTGTTTCCAGGCAACACCGGGGAGCTGTTTTTT. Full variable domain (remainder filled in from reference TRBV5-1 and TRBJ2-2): KAGVTQTPRYLIKTRGQQVTLSCSPISGHRSVSWYQQTPGQGLQFLFEYFSETQRNKGNFPGRFSGRQFSNSRSEMNVSTLELGDSALYLCASSLFPGNTGELFFGEGSRLTVL.

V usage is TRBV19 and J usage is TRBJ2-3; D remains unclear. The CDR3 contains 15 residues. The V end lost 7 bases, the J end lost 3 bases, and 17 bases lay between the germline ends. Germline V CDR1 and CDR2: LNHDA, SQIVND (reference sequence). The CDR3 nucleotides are TGTGCCAGTACACTTACAATTATCAGAACAGATACGCAGTATTTT. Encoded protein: CASTLTIIRTDTQYF.

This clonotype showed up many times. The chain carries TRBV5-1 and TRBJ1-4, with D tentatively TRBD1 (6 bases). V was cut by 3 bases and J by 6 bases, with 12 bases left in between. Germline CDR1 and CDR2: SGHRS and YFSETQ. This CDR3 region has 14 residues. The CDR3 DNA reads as TGCGCCAGCAGCTGGACAGTTCTGGATGAAAAACTGTTTTTT. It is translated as CASSWTVLDEKLFF.

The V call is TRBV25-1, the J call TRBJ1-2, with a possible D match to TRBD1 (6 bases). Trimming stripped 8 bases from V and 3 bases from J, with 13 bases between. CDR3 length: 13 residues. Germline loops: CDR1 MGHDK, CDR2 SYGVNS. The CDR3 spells CASEKTGYYGYTF. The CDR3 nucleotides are TGTGCCAGCGAAAAGACAGGATACTATGGCTACACCTTC.

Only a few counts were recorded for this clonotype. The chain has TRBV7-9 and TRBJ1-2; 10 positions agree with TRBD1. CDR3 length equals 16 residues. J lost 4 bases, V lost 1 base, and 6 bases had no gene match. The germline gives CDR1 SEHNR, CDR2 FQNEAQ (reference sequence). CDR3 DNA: TGTGCCAGCAGCTTAGGGACAGGGGGTGTAATCTATGGCTACACCTTC. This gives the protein CASSLGTGGVIYGYTF.

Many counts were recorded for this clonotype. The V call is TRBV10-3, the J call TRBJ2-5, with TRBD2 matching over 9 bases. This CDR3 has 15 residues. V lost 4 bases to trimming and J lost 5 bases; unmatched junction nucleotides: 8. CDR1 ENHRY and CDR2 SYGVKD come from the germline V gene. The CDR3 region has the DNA TGTGCCATCAGTGTTCTAGCGGGGTCCCTCGAGACCCAGTACTTC. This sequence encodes CAISVLAGSLETQYF.

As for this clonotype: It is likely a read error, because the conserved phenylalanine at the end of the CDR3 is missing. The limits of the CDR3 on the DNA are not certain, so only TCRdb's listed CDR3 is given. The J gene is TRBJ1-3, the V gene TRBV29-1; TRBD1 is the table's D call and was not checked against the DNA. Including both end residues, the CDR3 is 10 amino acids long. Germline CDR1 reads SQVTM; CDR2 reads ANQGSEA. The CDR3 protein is CSVEGEGDNT.

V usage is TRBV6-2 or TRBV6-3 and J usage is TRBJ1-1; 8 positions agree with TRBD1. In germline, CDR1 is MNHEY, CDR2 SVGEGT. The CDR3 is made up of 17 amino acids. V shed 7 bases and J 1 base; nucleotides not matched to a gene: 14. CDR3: CASTSQGADYTNTEAFF. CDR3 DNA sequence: TGTGCCAGCACCTCTCAGGGGGCAGACTATACGAACACTGAAGCTTTCTTT.

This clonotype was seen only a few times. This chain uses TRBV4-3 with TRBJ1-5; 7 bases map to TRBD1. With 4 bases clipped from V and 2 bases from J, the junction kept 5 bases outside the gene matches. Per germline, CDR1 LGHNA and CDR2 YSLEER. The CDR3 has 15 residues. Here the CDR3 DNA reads TGCGCCAGCAGCCGAAACAGGGGCGGCAATCAGCCCCAGCATTTT. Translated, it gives CASSRNRGGNQPQHF.

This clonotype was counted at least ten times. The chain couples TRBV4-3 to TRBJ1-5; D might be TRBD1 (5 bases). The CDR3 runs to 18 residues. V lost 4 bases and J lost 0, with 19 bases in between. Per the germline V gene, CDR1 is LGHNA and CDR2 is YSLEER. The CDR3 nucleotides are TGCGCCAGCAGCCCATGGGGCAGAGGATGCTATAGCAATCAGCCCCAGCATTTT. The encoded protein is CASSPWGRGCYSNQPQHF.

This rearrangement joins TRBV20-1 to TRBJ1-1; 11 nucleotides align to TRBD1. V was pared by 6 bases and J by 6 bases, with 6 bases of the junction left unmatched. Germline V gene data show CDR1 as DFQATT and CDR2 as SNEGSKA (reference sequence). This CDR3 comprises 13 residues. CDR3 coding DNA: TGCAGTGCGCCTGGGACAGGGGGATCTGAAGCTTTCTTT. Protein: CSAPGTGGSEAFF.

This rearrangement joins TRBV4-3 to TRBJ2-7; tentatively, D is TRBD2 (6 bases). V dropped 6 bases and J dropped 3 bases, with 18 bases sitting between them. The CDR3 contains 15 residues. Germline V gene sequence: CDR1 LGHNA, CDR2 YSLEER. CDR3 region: CASSRNRESLYEQYF. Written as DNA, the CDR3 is TGCGCCAGCAGTAGAAATCGGGAGTCTCTCTACGAGCAGTACTTC.

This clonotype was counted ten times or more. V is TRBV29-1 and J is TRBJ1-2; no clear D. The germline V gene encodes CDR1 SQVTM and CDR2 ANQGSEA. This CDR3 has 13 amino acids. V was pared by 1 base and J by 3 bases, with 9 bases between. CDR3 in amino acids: CSVEGHGDYGYTF. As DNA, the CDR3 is TGCAGCGTTGAAGGTCACGGGGACTATGGCTACACCTTC.

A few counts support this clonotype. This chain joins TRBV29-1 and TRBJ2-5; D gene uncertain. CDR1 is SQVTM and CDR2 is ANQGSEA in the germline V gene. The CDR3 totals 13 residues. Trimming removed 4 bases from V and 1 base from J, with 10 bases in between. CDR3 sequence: CSVALAAQETQYF. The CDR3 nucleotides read TGCAGCGTTGCTCTCGCGGCCCAAGAGACCCAGTACTTC.

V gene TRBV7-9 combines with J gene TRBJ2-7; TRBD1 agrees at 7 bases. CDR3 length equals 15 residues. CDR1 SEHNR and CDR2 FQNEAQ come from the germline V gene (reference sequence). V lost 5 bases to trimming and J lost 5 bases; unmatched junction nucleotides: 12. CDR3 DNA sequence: TGTGCCAGCAGCCAGATGACAGGGATTCTACACGAGCAGTACTTC. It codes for CASSQMTGILHEQYF.

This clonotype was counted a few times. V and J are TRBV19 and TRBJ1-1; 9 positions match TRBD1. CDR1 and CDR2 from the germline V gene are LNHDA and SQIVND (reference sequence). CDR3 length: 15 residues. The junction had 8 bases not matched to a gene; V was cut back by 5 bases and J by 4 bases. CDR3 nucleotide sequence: TGTGCCAGTAGTTTCCGGACAGGGGTTGTCACTGAAGCTTTCTTT. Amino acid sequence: CASSFRTGVVTEAFF.

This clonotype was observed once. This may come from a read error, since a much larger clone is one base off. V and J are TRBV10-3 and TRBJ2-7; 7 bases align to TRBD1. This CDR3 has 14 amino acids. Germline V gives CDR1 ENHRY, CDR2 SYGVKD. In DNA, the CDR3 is TGTGCCAGCAGTTCCCGGGACAGTCGTGACGAGCAGTACTTC. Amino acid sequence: CASSSRDSRDEQYF.

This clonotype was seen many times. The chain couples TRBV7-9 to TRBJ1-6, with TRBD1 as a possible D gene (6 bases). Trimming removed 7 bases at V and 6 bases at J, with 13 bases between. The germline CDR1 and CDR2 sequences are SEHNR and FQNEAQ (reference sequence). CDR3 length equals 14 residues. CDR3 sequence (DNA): TGTGCCAGCATCCCTACAGGGTCTAATTCACCCCTCCACTTT. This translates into CASIPTGSNSPLHF.

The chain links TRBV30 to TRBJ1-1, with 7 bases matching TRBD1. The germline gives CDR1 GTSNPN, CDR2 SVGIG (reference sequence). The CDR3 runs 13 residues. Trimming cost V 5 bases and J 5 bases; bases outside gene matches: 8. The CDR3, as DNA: TGTGCCTGGGGTACAGGGGTCGGAACTGAAGCTTTCTTT. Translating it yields CAWGTGVGTEAFF.

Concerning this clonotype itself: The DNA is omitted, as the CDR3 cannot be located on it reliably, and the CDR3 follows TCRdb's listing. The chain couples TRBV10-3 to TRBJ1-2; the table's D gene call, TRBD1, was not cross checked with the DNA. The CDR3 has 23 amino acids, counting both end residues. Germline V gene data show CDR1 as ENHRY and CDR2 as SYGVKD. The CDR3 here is CASRFDSLNTEAFFGQARYGYTF.

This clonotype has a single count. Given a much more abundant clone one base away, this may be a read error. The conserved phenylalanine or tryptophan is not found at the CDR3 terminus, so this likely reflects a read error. CDR3 sequence: CSASGRSYEQYL. The CDR3 DNA follows: TGCAGTGCTAGCGGGAGGTCCTACGAGCAGTACCTC. The chain is built from TRBV20-1 and TRBJ2-7; 7 bases agree with TRBD2. Trimming cost V 3 bases and J 1 base; bases outside gene matches: 0. The CDR3 extends over 12 amino acids. Germline V gives CDR1 DFQATT, CDR2 SNEGSKA (reference sequence).

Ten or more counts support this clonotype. CDR3 DNA: TGTGCCAGCAGTTATTCACCAGGCGATGGCTACACCTTC. This encodes CASSYSPGDGYTF. V usage is TRBV6-2 or TRBV6-3 and J usage is TRBJ1-2, with D unclear. The V end lost 3 bases, the J end lost 6 bases, and 11 bases lay between the germline ends. CDR3 size: 13 residues. The germline V gene has CDR1 MNHEY and CDR2 SVGEGT.

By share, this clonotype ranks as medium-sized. Here the CDR3 DNA reads TGTGCCACCAGCAGAGACGGGTATGGCTACACCTTC. Encoded protein: CATSRDGYGYTF. The V gene is TRBV15, the J gene TRBJ1-2; D ambiguous. CDR3 size: 12 residues. Trimming pared 0 bases from V and 5 bases from J, leaving 4 bases between. CDR1 LNHNV and CDR2 YYDKDF come from the germline V gene (reference sequence).

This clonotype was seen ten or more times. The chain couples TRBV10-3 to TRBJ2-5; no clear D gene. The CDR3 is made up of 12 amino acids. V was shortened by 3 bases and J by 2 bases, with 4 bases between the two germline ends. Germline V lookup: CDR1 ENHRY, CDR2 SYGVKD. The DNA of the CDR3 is TGTGCCATCAGTGACACTCAAGAGACCCAGTACTTC. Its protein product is CAISDTQETQYF.

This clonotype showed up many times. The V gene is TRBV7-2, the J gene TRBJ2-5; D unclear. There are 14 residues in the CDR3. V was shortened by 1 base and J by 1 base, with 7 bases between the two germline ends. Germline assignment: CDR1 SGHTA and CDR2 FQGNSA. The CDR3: CASSLDRFQETQYF. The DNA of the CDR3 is TGTGCCAGCAGCTTAGACAGATTCCAAGAGACCCAGTACTTC.